The rows below give T cell receptor beta chains drawn from one sample of a study of cytomegalovirus exposure and HLA in healthy donors. This table comes from immunoSEQ multiplex PCR, and its TCRdb copy is limited to in-frame clones, with some not included. Among fewer than 250,000 clones listed, over 80% were seen once. Sequences were obtained from PBMCs. The receptors were gathered from a woman in her 30s in good health and CMV-seropositive. Both conserved end residues are part of each CDR3. A D gene is named only where the DNA matches it firmly. The listing skips clone size in some rows; elsewhere it reads once, few, many or a size class.

CDR3aa	CDR3nt	v_gene	j_gene	len	d_gene	abundance
CASKASGIDNEQFF	TGTGCCAGTAAAGCTAGCGGGATCGACAATGAGCAGTTCTTC	TRBV2	TRBJ2-1	14	TRBD2	.
CSVGLGSMDYGYTF	TGCAGCGTTGGGCTAGGGTCGATGGACTATGGCTACACCTTC	TRBV29-1	TRBJ1-2	14	.	.
CASSLSEEGYNEQFF	TGTGCCAGCAGCCTTAGCGAGGAGGGTTACAATGAGCAGTTCTTC	TRBV6-5	TRBJ2-1	15	.	many
CASSLEIGGQYEQYF	TGTGCCAGCAGCTTAGAGATTGGGGGGCAGTACGAGCAGTACTTC	TRBV7-8	TRBJ2-7	15	.	once
CASRALAGDGYEQYF	TGCGCCAGCAGAGCCCTAGCGGGAGATGGATACGAGCAGTACTTC	TRBV5-1	TRBJ2-7	15	TRBD2	once
CAWKSSGRANYEQYF	TGTGCCTGGAAAAGTAGCGGGAGGGCGAACTACGAGCAGTACTTC	TRBV30	TRBJ2-7	15	TRBD2	.
CAWRQGAPPDTQYF	TGTGCCTGGAGACAGGGGGCGCCCCCAGATACGCAGTATTTT	TRBV30	TRBJ2-3	14	TRBD1	.
CASSAGLEKLFF	TGTGCCAGCAGCGCCGGGCTTGAAAAACTGTTTTTT	TRBV28	TRBJ1-4	12	.	.
CASSEGGSGNTIYF	TGTGCCAGCAGTGAAGGAGGCTCTGGAAACACCATATATTTT	TRBV6-1	TRBJ1-3	14	.	.
CASSLGALVDGYTF	TGCGCCAGCAGCTTGGGGGCCCTAGTGGATGGCTACACCTTC	TRBV5-1	TRBJ1-2	14	.	once
CASRLANREIMGLRCGYTF	TGTGCAAGTCGCTTAGCTAATAGGGAAATTATGGGGTTACGTTGTGGCTACACCTTC	TRBV12-2	TRBJ1-2	19	.	.
CSVARGYEQYF	TGCAGCGTTGCTCGGGGCTACGAGCAGTACTTC	TRBV29-1	TRBJ2-7	11	.	.
CSVSQDRGSQAFF	TGCAGCGTTTCCCAGGACAGGGGTTCCCAAGCTTTCTTT	TRBV29-1	TRBJ1-1	13	TRBD1	.
CASSPSGNQPQHF	TGTGCCAGCTCACCAAGTGGCAATCAGCCCCAGCATTTT	TRBV18	TRBJ1-5	13	.	.
CASGFWGMHGYTF	TGTGCTAGTGGTTTCTGGGGCATGCATGGCTACACCTTC	TRBV12-5	TRBJ1-2	13	.	.
CAVQTPGTPSNQPQHF	TGTGCCGTACAAACTCCCGGGACACCAAGCAATCAGCCCCAGCATTTT	TRBV6-6	TRBJ1-5	16	.	few
CASTSGSGNTIYF	TGTGCCAGCACCTCCGGCTCTGGAAACACCATATATTTT	TRBV7-8	TRBJ1-3	13	.	once
CASSDGQDYGYTF	TGTGCCAGCAGTGATGGTCAGGACTATGGCTACACCTTC	TRBV2	TRBJ1-2	13	.	.
CSVDALADNTYEQYF	TGCAGCGTTGACGCACTAGCGGATAATACCTACGAGCAGTACTTC	TRBV29-1	TRBJ2-7	15	TRBD2	.
CATSRVQGINYNEQFF	TGTGCCACCAGCAGAGTTCAGGGGATAAACTACAATGAGCAGTTCTTC	TRBV15	TRBJ2-1	16	.	.
CASSLESRLSEQYF	TGTGCCAGCAGCTTAGAATCCAGATTGTCCGAGCAGTACTTC	TRBV7-9	TRBJ2-7	14	.	.
CSVEFSGSTGEALTDTQYF	TGCAGCGTTGAGTTTAGCGGGAGTACGGGGGAGGCACTTACAGATACGCAGTATTTT	TRBV29-1	TRBJ2-3	19	TRBD2	.
CASTPTGANTGELFF	TGCGCCAGTACCCCGACAGGCGCGAACACCGGGGAGCTGTTTTTT	TRBV5-1	TRBJ2-2	15	.	.
CASSLGLADTYEQYF	TGTGCCAGCAGTTTAGGGTTAGCGGACACCTACGAGCAGTACTTC	TRBV28	TRBJ2-7	15	.	.
CASSPPMGYGYTF	TGTGCCAGTAGCCCCCCGATGGGGTATGGCTACACCTTC	TRBV19	TRBJ1-2	13	.	few
CAWSVGTPYGYTF	TGTGCCTGGAGTGTAGGGACGCCCTATGGCTACACCTTC	TRBV30	TRBJ1-2	13	.	.
CASSPRQGENNEQFF	TGTGCCAGCAGCCCCAGACAGGGTGAGAACAATGAGCAGTTCTTC	TRBV7-2	TRBJ2-1	15	TRBD1	.
CASSARTDTQYF	TGTGCCAGCAGCGCACGCACAGATACGCAGTATTTT	TRBV9	TRBJ2-3	12	.	once
CASSQTGLKAYGYTF	TGCGCCAGCAGCCAGACAGGGTTGAAGGCCTATGGCTACACCTTC	TRBV4-1	TRBJ1-2	15	TRBD1	once
CAWSVQTEAFF	TGTGCCTGGAGTGTACAAACTGAAGCTTTCTTT	TRBV30	TRBJ1-1	11	.	once
CASSQTGGSYNEQFF	TGTGCCAGCAGCCAGACAGGGGGCTCCTACAATGAGCAGTTCTTC	TRBV7-2	TRBJ2-1	15	TRBD1	.
CASSLGQGSSEQYF	TGTGCCAGCAGCCTCGGACAGGGTTCCTCCGAGCAGTACTTC	TRBV6-6	TRBJ2-7	14	TRBD1	.
CASSLAGRDEKLFF	TGCGCCAGCAGCTTAGCAGGGAGGGATGAAAAACTGTTTTTT	TRBV5-1	TRBJ1-4	14	.	.
CASSRSGNTIYF	TGTGCCAGCAGCCGCTCTGGAAACACCATATATTTT	TRBV11-3	TRBJ1-3	12	.	.
CASSTRIRDRKYGYTF	TGTGCCAGCAGTACGAGAATCCGGGACAGAAAGTATGGCTACACCTTC	TRBV27	TRBJ1-2	16	TRBD1	.
CAWAHLYGYTF	TGTGCCTGGGCCCACCTCTATGGCTACACCTTC	TRBV30	TRBJ1-2	11	.	.
CASSLRNEQFF	TGTGCCAGCAGTTTACGCAATGAGCAGTTCTTC	TRBV2	TRBJ2-1	11	.	many
CASSLIIAQPQHF	TGTGCCAGCAGTTTAATTATTGCGCAGCCCCAGCATTTT	TRBV28	TRBJ1-5	13	.	few
CASSEDRGQEQYF	TGTGCCAGCAGTGAGGACAGGGGTCAAGAGCAGTACTTC	TRBV7-2	TRBJ2-7	13	TRBD1	.
CASSPGGTVYTF	TGTGCCAGCAGCCCCGGAGGGACAGTCTACACCTTC	TRBV9	TRBJ1-2	12	TRBD1	.
CAISVAGVGYNEQFF	TGTGCCATCAGTGTAGCGGGAGTGGGGTACAATGAGCAGTTCTTC	TRBV10-3	TRBJ2-1	15	TRBD2	.
CASSTPTARMIGYTF	TGTGCCAGTAGTACCCCCACTGCCCGAATGATTGGCTACACCTTC	TRBV19	TRBJ1-2	15	.	.
CASIPNWGTGIGYTF	TGTGCCAGTATCCCAAATTGGGGGACAGGGATTGGCTACACCTTC	TRBV19	TRBJ1-2	15	TRBD1	.
CAWSGGLGDNEQFF	TGTGCCTGGAGTGGGGGATTGGGGGACAATGAGCAGTTCTTC	TRBV30	TRBJ2-1	14	.	.
CASSETGDLRTYEQYF	TGTGCCAGCAGTGAGACAGGGGACCTCAGAACCTACGAGCAGTACTTC	TRBV2	TRBJ2-7	16	TRBD1	.
CASSSQGDREVTEAFF	TGTGCCAGCAGCTCACAGGGGGACAGGGAAGTCACTGAAGCTTTCTTT	TRBV13	TRBJ1-1	16	TRBD1	.
CASSIVGNTGYEQYF	TGTGCCAGTAGTATAGTCGGCAATACAGGCTACGAGCAGTACTTC	TRBV19	TRBJ2-7	15	.	.
CASGTTGPYGYTF	TGTGCTAGTGGAACTACCGGGCCCTATGGCTACACCTTC	TRBV12-5	TRBJ1-2	13	.	.
CASSLDRMSQYF	TGTGCCAGCAGCTTGGACAGGATGAGCCAGTACTTC	TRBV5-6	TRBJ2-5	12	.	.
CASSQERTDNYGYTF	TGCGCCAGCAGCCAAGAACGTACGGACAACTATGGCTACACCTTC	TRBV4-1	TRBJ1-2	15	.	.
CASSLAGDLEQYF	TGTGCCAGCAGTCTAGCGGGAGACCTCGAGCAGTACTTC	TRBV7-2	TRBJ2-7	13	TRBD2	.
CASGSYEQYF	TGTGCCAGCGGATCCTACGAGCAGTACTTC	TRBV11-2	TRBJ2-7	10	.	.
CASSVMGSHEQYF	TGTGCCAGCAGCGTTATGGGGTCCCACGAGCAGTACTTC	TRBV5-8	TRBJ2-7	13	.	.
CASSSTVGTGGNYGYTF	TGCGCCAGCAGCTCGACTGTCGGGACAGGGGGCAACTATGGCTACACCTTC	TRBV5-1	TRBJ1-2	17	TRBD1	few
CASSRTNEKLFF	TGTGCCAGCTCACGTACCAATGAAAAACTGTTTTTT	TRBV18	TRBJ1-4	12	.	.
CASQKTGDYNEQFF	TGTGCCAGCCAGAAGACAGGGGACTACAATGAGCAGTTCTTC	TRBV25-1	TRBJ2-1	14	TRBD1	few